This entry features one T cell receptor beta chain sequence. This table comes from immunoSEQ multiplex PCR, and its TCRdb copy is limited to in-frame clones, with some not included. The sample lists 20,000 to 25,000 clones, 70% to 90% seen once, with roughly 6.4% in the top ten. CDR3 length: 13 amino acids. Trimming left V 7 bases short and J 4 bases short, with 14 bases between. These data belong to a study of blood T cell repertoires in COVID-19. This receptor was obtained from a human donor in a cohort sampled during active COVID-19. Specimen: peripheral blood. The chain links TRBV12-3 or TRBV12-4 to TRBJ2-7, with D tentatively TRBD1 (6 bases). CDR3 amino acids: CASTQGFRYEQYF. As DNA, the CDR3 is TGTGCCAGCACGCAGGGGTTTCGTTACGAGCAGTACTTC.